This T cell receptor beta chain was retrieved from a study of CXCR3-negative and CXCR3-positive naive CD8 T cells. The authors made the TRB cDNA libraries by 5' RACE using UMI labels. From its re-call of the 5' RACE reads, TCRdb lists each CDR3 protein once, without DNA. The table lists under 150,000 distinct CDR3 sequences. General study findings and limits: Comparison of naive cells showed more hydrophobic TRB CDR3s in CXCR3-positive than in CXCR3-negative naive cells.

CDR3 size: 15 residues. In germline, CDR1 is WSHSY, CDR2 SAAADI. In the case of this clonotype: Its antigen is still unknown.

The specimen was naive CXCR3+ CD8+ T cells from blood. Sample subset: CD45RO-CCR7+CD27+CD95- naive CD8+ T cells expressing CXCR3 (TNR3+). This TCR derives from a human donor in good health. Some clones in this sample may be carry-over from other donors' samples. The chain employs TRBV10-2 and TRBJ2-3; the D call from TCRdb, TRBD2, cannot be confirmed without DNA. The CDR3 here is CASSDASLGGDTQYF.